Listed below are T cell receptor beta chains from one sample, sequenced in a study of OX40 agonist ivuxolimab in advanced cancers. TCRdb keeps only in-frame clones here, not all; method: immunoSEQ multiplex PCR. The data contain 75,000 to 95,000 clones, 85% of them seen just once; the ten biggest clones take up 2.5% to 3.5%. Sequenced here: CD4+ or CD8+ T cells sorted from blood, sampled in a trial of the OX40 agonist ivuxolimab. Receptors originate from an adult with an advanced solid tumor such as melanoma, head and neck, liver or kidney cancer. Both conserved end residues are part of each CDR3. A D gene is named only where the DNA matches it firmly. The size of a clone is reported for some rows only, either as once, few or many, or as a class for expanded clones.

NA	once	TRBV6-6	TRBJ1-2	13	CATNRGGNYGYTF	TGTGCCACCAACCGTGGGGGGAACTATGGCTACACCTTC
NA	NA	TRBV7-3	TRBJ1-1	13	CASSSGGYTEAFF	TGTGCCAGCAGCTCGGGTGGTTACACTGAAGCTTTCTTT
NA	NA	TRBV5-1	TRBJ1-1	15	CASSFGAGMNTEAFF	TGCGCCAGCAGCTTTGGGGCGGGGATGAACACTGAAGCTTTCTTT
TRBD1	NA	TRBV7-9	TRBJ1-1	16	CASSLRDRGPNTEAFF	TGTGCCAGCAGCTTACGGGACAGGGGCCCGAACACTGAAGCTTTCTTT
NA	NA	TRBV11-3	TRBJ2-7	13	CASSLFRADEQYF	TGTGCCAGCAGCTTATTTCGGGCGGATGAGCAGTACTTC
NA	NA	TRBV5-1	TRBJ1-2	14	CASSYENIGSGYTF	TGCGCCAGCAGCTACGAAAACATTGGAAGTGGCTACACCTTC
NA	NA	TRBV9	TRBJ2-4	16	CASSEAGSAAKNIQYF	TGTGCCAGCAGCGAGGCAGGTTCAGCAGCCAAAAACATTCAGTACTTC
TRBD1	NA	TRBV10-3	TRBJ2-4	14	CAIKDRGETDIQYF	TGTGCCATCAAAGACAGGGGCGAGACAGACATTCAGTACTTC
TRBD1	many	TRBV18	TRBJ1-1	16	CASSPEIGQGNTEAFF	TGTGCCAGCTCACCCGAAATTGGACAGGGCAACACTGAAGCTTTCTTT
NA	once	TRBV4-3	TRBJ2-7	15	CASGPDGGQSSEQYF	TGCGCCAGCGGCCCGGATGGGGGGCAGTCGAGCGAGCAGTACTTC
NA	once	TRBV4-3	TRBJ1-2	12	CASSQAEYGYTF	TGCGCCAGCAGCCAAGCCGAGTATGGCTACACCTTC
NA	NA	TRBV27	TRBJ1-1	15	CATPGPTTKNTEAFF	TGTGCCACCCCGGGACCCACCACCAAGAACACTGAAGCTTTCTTT
NA	once	TRBV9	TRBJ2-2	14	CASTRGFSTGELFF	TGTGCCAGCACCCGGGGCTTTTCCACCGGGGAGCTGTTTTTT
NA	NA	TRBV30	TRBJ2-7	12	CAWNLLPYEQYF	TGTGCCTGGAACTTACTGCCCTACGAGCAGTACTTC
NA	NA	TRBV5-6	TRBJ2-4	14	CASSLTGGEDIQYF	TGTGCCAGCAGCTTGACAGGAGGGGAGGACATTCAGTACTTC
TRBD1	NA	TRBV5-8	TRBJ1-5	13	CASSWDRDQPQHF	TGTGCCAGCAGTTGGGACAGGGATCAGCCCCAGCATTTT
NA	NA	TRBV15	TRBJ2-5	15	CATSRVRRGEETQYF	TGTGCCACCAGCAGAGTTCGTAGGGGGGAAGAGACCCAGTACTTC
NA	NA	TRBV30	TRBJ2-4	13	CAGAPQGGPPSRF	TGTGCCGGGGCCCCCCAGGGAGGCCCCCCTTCCCGCTTC
TRBD1	once	TRBV5-8	TRBJ2-7	15	CASSSHRQGTYEQYF	TGTGCCAGCAGCTCCCACAGACAGGGAACATACGAGCAGTACTTC
TRBD1	NA	TRBV18	TRBJ1-1	15	CASCGDSSPNTEAFF	TGTGCCAGCTGTGGGGACAGCAGCCCGAACACTGAAGCTTTCTTT
TRBD2	NA	TRBV29-1	TRBJ2-1	12	CSALADHNEQFF	TGCAGCGCACTAGCGGACCACAATGAGCAGTTCTTC
TRBD2	NA	TRBV7-3	TRBJ2-5	15	CASSRTSGRQETQYF	TGTGCCAGCAGCCGGACTAGCGGGAGGCAAGAGACCCAGTACTTC
NA	few	TRBV11-3	TRBJ2-1	15	CASSLGVSGYNEQFF	TGTGCCAGCAGCTTAGGGGTTAGCGGATACAATGAGCAGTTCTTC
NA	NA	TRBV6-5	TRBJ2-1	15	CASSSGTTTYNEQFF	TGTGCCAGCAGCTCCGGGACAACTACCTACAATGAGCAGTTCTTC
TRBD1	NA	TRBV6-6	TRBJ1-3	16	CASSAPGTGIGNTIYF	TGTGCCAGCAGCGCGCCCGGGACAGGGATCGGAAACACCATATATTTT
NA	NA	TRBV30	TRBJ1-1	12	CAWGGENTEAFF	TGTGCCTGGGGAGGAGAGAACACTGAAGCTTTCTTT
TRBD1	NA	TRBV9	TRBJ2-7	13	CARRDRGPYEQYF	TGTGCCAGACGGGACAGGGGACCCTACGAGCAGTACTTC
NA	NA	TRBV5-4	TRBJ2-1	13	CASSLGPDNEQFF	TGTGCCAGCAGCTTGGGTCCCGACAATGAGCAGTTCTTC
TRBD2	few	TRBV27	TRBJ2-7	15	CASSLASGASYEQYF	TGTGCCAGCAGTTTGGCTAGCGGGGCCTCCTACGAGCAGTACTTC
NA	NA	TRBV18	TRBJ1-2	14	CASSRSGSQEGYTF	TGTGCCAGCTCACGGTCGGGCAGCCAAGAGGGCTACACCTTC
TRBD2	NA	TRBV4-3	TRBJ2-5	17	CASSQARGLAGGETQYF	TGCGCCAGCAGCCAAGCCAGGGGACTAGCGGGAGGGGAGACCCAGTACTTC
NA	NA	TRBV18	TRBJ2-1	17	CASSPPFRILEDNEQFF	TGTGCCAGCTCACCACCGTTTCGTATCCTAGAGGACAATGAGCAGTTCTTC
NA	NA	TRBV19	TRBJ2-7	13	CASSPGASYEQYF	TGTGCCAGTAGTCCGGGTGCATCCTACGAGCAGTACTTC
NA	NA	TRBV27	TRBJ1-1	15	CASSLAGAPNTEAFF	TGTGCCAGCAGTTTAGCAGGGGCTCCGAACACTGAAGCTTTCTTT
TRBD1	NA	TRBV10-3	TRBJ1-1	13	CAIGRDRGSEAFF	TGTGCCATCGGCCGGGACAGAGGCTCTGAAGCTTTCTTT
NA	NA	TRBV9	TRBJ2-7	14	CASSVDLLVGEQYF	TGTGCCAGCAGCGTAGACCTCCTGGTAGGTGAGCAGTACTTC
TRBD1	once	TRBV18	TRBJ1-2	11	CASSQGGGYTF	TGTGCCAGCTCCCAGGGGGGTGGCTACACCTTC
TRBD1	NA	TRBV6-5	TRBJ2-7	14	CASTPRQGPYEQYF	TGTGCCAGCACCCCCAGACAGGGACCTTACGAGCAGTACTTC
NA	NA	TRBV10-2	TRBJ2-7	14	CASSERTLSYEQYF	TGCGCCAGCAGTGAGCGCACGCTCTCCTACGAGCAGTACTTC
NA	NA	TRBV6-6	TRBJ1-2	16	CASSQPPSGATYGYTF	TGTGCCAGCAGTCAACCCCCGTCCGGGGCCACCTATGGCTACACCTTC
NA	once	TRBV6-5	TRBJ2-2	15	CASSYSHVNTGELFF	TGTGCCAGCAGTTACTCCCACGTGAACACCGGGGAGCTGTTTTTT
NA	NA	TRBV5-8	TRBJ1-3	14	CASSFQGSGNTIYF	TGTGCCAGCAGCTTTCAGGGCTCTGGAAACACCATATATTTT
NA	once	TRBV11-3	TRBJ2-5	14	CASSLGGDQETQYF	TGTGCCAGCAGCTTAGGAGGCGACCAAGAGACCCAGTACTTC
NA	NA	TRBV7-9	TRBJ1-4	14	CASSLAEGGEKLFF	TGTGCCAGCAGCTTAGCGGAGGGTGGTGAAAAACTGTTTTTT
TRBD1	NA	TRBV27	TRBJ2-1	17	CASRLPFGTGVVNEQFF	TGTGCCAGCAGGCTCCCATTCGGGACAGGGGTGGTCAATGAGCAGTTCTTC
TRBD1	NA	TRBV10-1	TRBJ1-1	11	CAPRQGFEAFF	TGCGCCCCCAGACAGGGTTTCGAAGCTTTCTTT
NA	NA	TRBV7-9	TRBJ1-1	13	CALDQGPSSGAFF	TGTGCCCTCGATCAAGGGCCGAGCTCGGGGGCTTTCTTT
TRBD1	NA	TRBV6-5	TRBJ1-2	14	CASSYGTGFYGYTF	TGTGCCAGCAGTTACGGGACAGGGTTCTATGGCTACACCTTC
NA	NA	TRBV5-1	TRBJ1-2	12	CASSWNDYGYTF	TGCGCCAGCAGCTGGAATGATTATGGCTACACCTTC
NA	NA	TRBV12-5	TRBJ2-1	13	CASGLQVVDEQFF	TGTGCTAGTGGTTTGCAGGTCGTCGATGAGCAGTTCTTC
TRBD1	NA	TRBV18	TRBJ1-5	17	CASSRDRVMVSNQPQHF	TGTGCCAGCTCACGGGACAGGGTTATGGTGAGCAATCAGCCCCAGCATTTT
NA	NA	TRBV11-3	TRBJ1-2	12	CASRDNFYGYTF	TGTGCCAGCAGGGACAATTTCTATGGCTACACCTTC
NA	once	TRBV5-1	TRBJ2-5	14	CASTLGGQQETQYF	TGCGCCAGCACTCTGGGCGGACAGCAAGAGACCCAGTACTTC
TRBD1	NA	TRBV7-9	TRBJ1-2	14	CASSSGTGGNGYTF	TGTGCCAGCAGCTCCGGGACAGGGGGCAATGGCTACACCTTC
NA	NA	TRBV11-1	TRBJ1-2	13	CASSLGLTYGYTF	TGTGCCAGCAGCTTAGGATTGACCTATGGCTACACCTTC